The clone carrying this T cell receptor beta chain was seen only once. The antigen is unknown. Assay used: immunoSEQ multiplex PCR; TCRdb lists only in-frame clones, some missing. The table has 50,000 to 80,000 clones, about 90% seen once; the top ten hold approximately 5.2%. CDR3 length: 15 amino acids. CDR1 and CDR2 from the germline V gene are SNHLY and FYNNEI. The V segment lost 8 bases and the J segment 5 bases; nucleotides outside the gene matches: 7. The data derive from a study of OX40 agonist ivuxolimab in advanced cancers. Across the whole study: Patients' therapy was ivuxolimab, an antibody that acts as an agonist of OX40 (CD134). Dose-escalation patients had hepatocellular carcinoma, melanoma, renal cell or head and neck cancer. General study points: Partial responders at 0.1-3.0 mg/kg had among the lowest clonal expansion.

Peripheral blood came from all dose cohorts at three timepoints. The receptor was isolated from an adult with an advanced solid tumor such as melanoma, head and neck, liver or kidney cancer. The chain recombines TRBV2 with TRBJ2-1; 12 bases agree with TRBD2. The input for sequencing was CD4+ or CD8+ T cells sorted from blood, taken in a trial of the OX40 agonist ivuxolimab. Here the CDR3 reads CASEKGLAGNNEQFF. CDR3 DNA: TGTGCCAGCGAGAAGGGACTAGCGGGTAACAATGAGCAGTTCTTC. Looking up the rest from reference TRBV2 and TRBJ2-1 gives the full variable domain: EPEVTQTPSHQVTQMGQEVILRCVPISNHLYFYWYRQILGQKVEFLVSFYNNEISEKSEIFDDQFSVERPDGSNFTLKIRSTKLEDSAMYFCASEKGLAGNNEQFFGPGTRLTVL.